These T cell receptor beta chains were read from a single sample in a study of patients and donors after allogeneic stem cell transplantation. TCRdb analysed the RT-PCR reads with MiXCR anew, one entry per CDR3 protein. The sample lists around 150,000 distinct CDR3 sequences; around 28% were seen once. The specimen was blood, either unsorted or a sorted T cell fraction (not recorded which). The receptors derive from a human donor who was either an allogeneic HSCT recipient or a stem cell or donor lymphocyte infusion donor (not recorded which). It is not recorded whose cells these are; they may come from a transplant donor. Each CDR3 is given with its conserved first and last residue. D genes are given only for firm matches. Clone size appears in some rows only: once, few, many, or a class for an expanded clone.

clone_size	d_call	v_call	j_call	cdr3_aa	cdr3_nt
NA	TRBD1	TRBV29-1	TRBJ2-3	CSAARGDRRQSTQYF	TGCAGCGCCGCCCGAGGGGACAGGCGTCAATCTACGCAGTATTTT
NA	TRBD1	TRBV10-3	TRBJ1-3	CAISGSQQGIAGNTIYF	TGTGCCATCAGTGGATCCCAACAGGGGATCGCTGGAAACACCATATATTTT
NA	NA	TRBV12-3/TRBV12-4	TRBJ2-5	CASSYPGGEETQYF	TGTGCCAGCAGTTACCCAGGGGGGGAAGAGACCCAGTACTTC
few	NA	TRBV7-9	TRBJ1-2	CASSLLRGTYGYTF	TGTGCCAGCAGCTTACTTCGGGGAACTTATGGCTACACCTTC
few	TRBD2	TRBV5-1	TRBJ2-1	CASSFSGSFNNEQFF	TGCGCCAGCAGCTTTAGCGGGAGTTTCAACAATGAGCAGTTCTTC
NA	NA	TRBV20-1	TRBJ2-1	CSARGNSPSYNEQFF	TGCAGTGCTAGAGGAAACAGCCCATCCTACAATGAGCAGTTCTTC
NA	NA	TRBV19	TRBJ2-3	CASAAGVGFGTDTQYF	TGTGCCAGCGCGGCAGGGGTCGGATTCGGCACAGATACGCAGTATTTT
NA	TRBD1	TRBV6-6	TRBJ1-1	CASSYPTGGYTEAFF	TGTGCCAGCAGTTACCCGACAGGGGGCTACACTGAAGCTTTCTTT
NA	NA	TRBV6-5	TRBJ2-6	CASSYWASGANVLTF	TGTGCCAGCAGTTACTGGGCTTCTGGGGCCAACGTCCTGACTTTC
few	NA	TRBV5-1	TRBJ1-4	CASSPMTGGLTNEKLFF	TGCGCCAGCAGCCCCATGACTGGGGGCCTAACTAATGAAAAACTGTTTTTT
NA	NA	TRBV5-6	TRBJ1-5	CASAIGVGNQPQHF	TGTGCCAGCGCTATAGGGGTAGGCAATCAGCCCCAGCATTTT
few	NA	TRBV5-6	TRBJ2-3	CASSFFRGDTQYF	TGTGCCAGCAGCTTTTTCAGAGGGGATACGCAGTATTTT
many	TRBD1	TRBV5-1	TRBJ1-1	CASKGTGEAFF	TGCGCCAGCAAGGGGACAGGAGAAGCTTTCTTT
few	NA	TRBV18	TRBJ1-1	CASSPITEAFF	TGTGCCAGCTCACCGATCACTGAAGCTTTCTTT
few	NA	TRBV20-1	TRBJ1-5	CSARAPRGRNSNQPQHF	TGCAGTGCTAGAGCCCCCCGCGGGCGTAATAGCAATCAGCCCCAGCATTTT
few	TRBD2	TRBV9	TRBJ2-3	CASSTRLAGPTDTQYF	TGTGCCAGCAGCACGAGACTAGCGGGACCCACAGATACGCAGTATTTT
NA	TRBD2	TRBV6-5	TRBJ2-7	CASSSASGSPYEQYF	TGTGCCAGCAGTTCGGCTAGCGGGAGTCCCTACGAGCAGTACTTC
NA	NA	TRBV10-3	TRBJ2-1	CAISEGYNEQFF	TGTGCCATCAGTGAGGGGTACAATGAGCAGTTCTTC
NA	NA	TRBV7-2	TRBJ1-5	CASSSWGQPQHF	TGTGCCAGCAGCTCCTGGGGTCAGCCCCAGCATTTT
NA	NA	TRBV24-1	TRBJ2-2	CATSDGARGTGELFF	TGTGCCACCAGTGATGGGGCGAGGGGCACCGGGGAGCTGTTTTTT
NA	TRBD1	TRBV6-5	TRBJ2-3	CASNPTGVSTDTQYF	TGTGCCAGCAACCCGACAGGGGTTAGCACAGATACGCAGTATTTT
NA	TRBD1	TRBV20-1	TRBJ2-7	CSASGHRGYEQYF	TGCAGTGCTAGTGGGCACAGGGGTTACGAGCAGTACTTC
NA	TRBD2	TRBV4-3	TRBJ2-7	CASSQASGSASYEQYF	TGCGCCAGCAGCCAGGCAAGCGGGAGCGCTTCCTACGAGCAGTACTTC
NA	NA	TRBV7-2	TRBJ1-2	CASSPQGRYGYTF	TGTGCCAGCAGCCCTCAGGGGAGATATGGCTACACCTTC
NA	NA	TRBV19	TRBJ1-1	CATSPRGRTFEAFF	TGTGCCACCTCTCCTCGAGGGAGGACATTTGAAGCTTTCTTT
NA	TRBD2	TRBV5-1	TRBJ2-3	CASSLLTSATDTQYF	TGCGCCAGCAGCCTCCTGACTAGCGCCACAGATACGCAGTATTTT
NA	NA	TRBV10-3	TRBJ2-1	CAHQGDAGSYNEQFF	TGTGCCCATCAAGGGGACGCGGGCTCCTACAATGAGCAGTTCTTC
NA	NA	TRBV7-9	TRBJ2-7	CASSMGLLSYEQYF	TGTGCCAGCAGCATGGGACTGCTTTCCTACGAGCAGTACTTC
few	NA	TRBV4-3	TRBJ2-7	CASSQEPGGDEQYF	TGCGCCAGCAGCCAAGAACCGGGGGGCGACGAGCAGTACTTC
few	NA	TRBV6-1	TRBJ1-5	CASTRGWAEEYSNQPQHF	TGTGCCAGCACTAGGGGGTGGGCCGAAGAATATAGCAATCAGCCCCAGCATTTT
NA	TRBD2	TRBV28	TRBJ2-7	CASKLAGGDEQYF	TGTGCCAGCAAACTAGCGGGAGGAGACGAGCAGTACTTC
NA	TRBD1	TRBV5-4	TRBJ1-3	CASSQGQASSGNTIYF	TGTGCCAGCAGCCAGGGACAGGCCAGCTCTGGAAACACCATATATTTT
once	NA	TRBV29-1	TRBJ2-2	CSVDRVGTGELFF	TGCAGCGTTGACAGGGTGGGGACCGGGGAGCTGTTTTTT
NA	NA	TRBV5-1	TRBJ2-5	CASSLIHQETQYF	TGCGCCAGCAGCTTGATACATCAAGAGACCCAGTACTTC
NA	NA	TRBV7-8	TRBJ2-1	CASSLYGDPYNEQFF	TGTGCCAGCAGCTTATACGGGGACCCCTACAATGAGCAGTTCTTC
few	NA	TRBV29-1	TRBJ2-7	CSVGARDPPYEQYF	TGCAGCGTTGGGGCCCGGGACCCACCGTACGAGCAGTACTTC
NA	TRBD2	TRBV7-9	TRBJ2-1	CASSLREGDQVFF	TGTGCCAGCAGCTTGCGGGAGGGCGACCAAGTGTTCTTC
few	NA	TRBV24-1	TRBJ2-7	CATSDPGANEQYF	TGTGCCACCAGTGATCCCGGTGCAAACGAGCAGTACTTC
NA	NA	TRBV7-9	TRBJ2-7	CASSLAPQTYEQYF	TGTGCCAGCAGCTTAGCACCTCAGACCTACGAGCAGTACTTC
many	NA	TRBV3-1	TRBJ1-1	CASSQGDTEAFF	TGTGCCAGCAGCCAAGGGGACACTGAAGCTTTCTTT